This T cell receptor (beta chain) was found in a study of cytomegalovirus exposure and HLA in healthy donors. On the study more broadly: A preliminary data release comprised roughly 85 million unique TCRs obtained from HLA-typed donors. Study conclusions and caveats: Later analysis identified some 16,000 TCR beta sequences associated with HLA alleles, using a false discovery rate threshold of 0.05. There were some V segments, including TRBV6-2 and TRBV6-3, excluded as indistinguishable. Some TCR beta chains (roughly 160 of them) were listed as cytomegalovirus-associated.

The PCR ran on 60 Vbeta and 13 Jbeta primers. Some clones are missing from TCRdb's copy, which holds only in-frame ones; the method was immunoSEQ multiplex PCR. The sample has around 150,000 clones; around 80% are singletons. This clone has just a few counts. The antigen is not known. The length of the CDR3 is 14 residues. Trimming stripped 6 bases from V and 3 bases from J, with 12 bases between. Germline CDR1 and CDR2: MNHNS and SASEGT. Sequences were obtained from PBMCs. V usage is TRBV6-1 and J usage is TRBJ1-5, with D possibly being TRBD1 (5 bases). The origin of this receptor is a girl aged 5-17 years in good health and CMV-seropositive. The CDR3 DNA is TGTGCCAGCAGGGTGAGACAGAACAATCAGCCCCAGCATTTT. This codes for CASRVRQNNQPQHF.